One and the same sample provided the 14 T cell receptor beta chains below, sequenced in a study of human T cells and chemical hapten exposure (dated by TCRdb to about 2021). This specimen's time point label, per the study, means: healthy volunteer bleed at 6 weeks. Total RNA was extracted from unfractionated whole blood that had been collected in Tempus Blood RNA tubes. The receptor library was made with RACE. Sequencing took place on a NextSeq 500. The public sequencing data were trimmed at Q25 with fastp and processed into clonotypes with MiXCR by TCRdb, which kept only in-frame beta chains. Each entry merges the rows of one CDR3 protein and shows their most common DNA and genes. Recorded for this sample are more than 75,000 distinct CDR3 sequences; about 9% of them occurred a single time. The ten top clones hold more than 1.5% of the sample. Sequenced sample: whole blood. These receptor sequences come from a male donor in good health. Some clones in this sample may be carry-over from other donors' samples.

The rearrangement links TRBV27 to TRBJ2-7; D is undetermined. Germline assignment: CDR1 MNHEY and CDR2 SMNVEV (reference sequence). The CDR3 spans 13 residues. Trimming pared 4 bases from V and 3 bases from J, leaving 10 bases between. As DNA, the CDR3 is TGTGCCAGCAGTTATCGTACGGGCTACGAGCAGTACTTC. This translates into CASSYRTGYEQYF.

This clonotype has a handful of counts. The chain carries TRBV12-3 or TRBV12-4 and TRBJ1-1; D is uncertain. Trimming pared 5 bases from V and 4 bases from J, leaving 2 bases between. The length of the CDR3 is 10 residues. For the CDR3, the DNA is TGTGCCAGCAGTCCCACTGAAGCTTTCTTT. It specifies CASSPTEAFF.

This clonotype was detected many times. V is TRBV18 and J is TRBJ2-7; maybe TRBD1 (6 bases). The ends were cut back, 5 bases at V and 1 base at J, with 12 bases in the middle. The germline CDR1 and CDR2 sequences are KGHSH and LQKENI. The CDR3 consists of 14 residues. As DNA, the CDR3 is TGTGCCAGCTCAGGCATGGACAGTTCCTACGAGCAGTACTTC. It encodes CASSGMDSSYEQYF.

The chain combines TRBV20-1 with TRBJ2-7; 11 nucleotides match TRBD2. Germline V gene sequence: CDR1 DFQATT, CDR2 SNEGSKA (reference sequence). V shed 3 bases, J shed 7 bases, and the junction held 11 bases outside the gene matches. The CDR3 extends over 15 amino acids. CDR3 sequence: CSASLLAGGPGEQYF. DNA of the CDR3: TGCAGTGCTAGTCTTCTAGCGGGAGGCCCCGGAGAGCAGTACTTC.

This clonotype was seen repeatedly, ten times or more. The CDR3 nucleotides are TGTGCCAGCTCCATGGGAGGGGAAAAACTGTTTTTT. Translating it yields CASSMGGEKLFF. The chain links TRBV27 to TRBJ1-4; D is unclear. This CDR3 has 12 residues. Germline V gives CDR1 MNHEY, CDR2 SMNVEV (reference sequence). V was pared by 8 bases and J by 8 bases, with 12 bases between.

In this sample, this clonotype turned up a few times. The DNA of the CDR3 is TGTGCCAGCAGTCAACGCACCGGGACCCTCAATCAGCCCCAGCATTTT. This codes for CASSQRTGTLNQPQHF. The V gene is TRBV6-5, the J gene TRBJ1-5, with D possibly matching TRBD1 (5 bases). The CDR3 consists of 16 residues. V lost 5 bases, J lost 3 bases, and 17 bases lay in between. CDR1 MNHEY and CDR2 SVGAGI come from the germline V gene.

In this sample, this clonotype turned up a few times. The chain recombines TRBV12-3 or TRBV12-4 with TRBJ1-1; D might be TRBD1 (6 bases). V was shortened by 6 bases and J by 1 base, with 18 bases between the two germline ends. This CDR3 comprises 16 residues. DNA for the CDR3: TGTGCCAGCAGCCTGGAGGGGGGCTCATGGAACACTGAAGCTTTCTTT. This translates into CASSLEGGSWNTEAFF.

The gene calls are TRBV5-4 and TRBJ2-5; D unclear. V dropped 0 bases and J dropped 1 base, with 4 bases sitting between them. In germline, CDR1 is SGHNT, CDR2 YYREEE (reference sequence). This CDR3 has 13 amino acids. CDR3 in amino acids: CASSLAIQETQYF. DNA for the CDR3: TGTGCCAGCAGCTTGGCCATCCAAGAGACCCAGTACTTC. Full variable domain (missing parts from reference TRBV5-4 and TRBJ2-5): ETGVTQSPTHLIKTRGQQVTLRCSSQSGHNTVSWYQQALGQGPQFIFQYYREEENGRGNFPPRFSGLQFPNYSSELNVNALELDDSALYLCASSLAIQETQYFGPGTRLLVL.

This clonotype has more than one count but fewer than ten. The CDR3 loop reads CSARLPFNSYEQYF. The CDR3 nucleotides read TGCAGTGCCCGACTCCCATTCAATTCCTACGAGCAGTACTTC. The rearrangement joins TRBV20-1 to TRBJ2-7; no firm D call. There are 14 residues in the CDR3. Germline V gene lookup returns CDR1 DFQATT and CDR2 SNEGSKA (reference sequence). Trimming removed 6 bases from V and 1 base from J, with 16 bases in between.

This clonotype was seen only a few times. The chain couples TRBV20-1 to TRBJ1-1, with D unclear. Germline V gene lookup returns CDR1 DFQATT and CDR2 SNEGSKA (reference sequence). Trimming took off 0 bases at V and 0 bases at J, with 5 bases between the two ends. There are 13 residues in the CDR3. Written as DNA, the CDR3 is TGCAGTGCTAGAGAACAGCTGAACACTGAAGCTTTCTTT. Translation: CSAREQLNTEAFF.

This clonotype showed up just a few times. The rearrangement joins TRBV19 to TRBJ1-4; D perhaps matches TRBD1 (5 bases). The CDR3 length is 14 residues. V was clipped by 8 bases and J by 8 bases, with 18 bases between them. Germline loops: CDR1 LNHDA, CDR2 SQIVND (reference sequence). The CDR3 protein is CASAEGPYYEKLFF. For the CDR3, the DNA is TGTGCCAGTGCGGAGGGGCCGTATTACGAAAAACTGTTTTTT.

This clonotype was counted a few times. The rearrangement links TRBV7-2 to TRBJ1-5; unclear D gene. The V and J ends lost 0 bases and 3 bases respectively, with 0 bases between them. This CDR3 comprises 12 residues. Germline V gives CDR1 SGHTA, CDR2 FQGNSA. The CDR3 is CASSLANQPQHF. The CDR3, as DNA: TGTGCCAGCAGCTTAGCCAATCAGCCCCAGCATTTT. Complete variable domain (other parts from reference TRBV7-2 and TRBJ1-5): GAGVSQSPSNKVTEKGKDVELRCDPISGHTALYWYRQSLGQGLEFLIYFQGNSAPDKSGLPSDRFSAERTGGSVSTLTIQRTQQEDSAVYLCASSLANQPQHFGDGTRLSIL.

V usage is TRBV29-1 and J usage is TRBJ2-3, with no clear D. The germline V gene encodes CDR1 SQVTM and CDR2 ANQGSEA. Between the trimmed V and J ends, which lost 2 bases and 0 bases, there was a span of 6 bases. The CDR3 runs 13 residues. This CDR3 reads CSVETTSTDTQYF. The DNA of the CDR3 is TGCAGCGTTGAAACGACTAGCACAGATACGCAGTATTTT.

This clonotype was observed many times. The chain carries TRBV5-7 and TRBJ2-2; perhaps TRBD1 as D (5 bases). TRBV5-7 is designated an ORF whose function remains uncertain. V lost 1 base and J 3 bases, leaving 10 bases between the germline ends. The CDR3 loop spans 15 amino acids. Here the CDR3 reads CASSLRGQDTGELFF. Here the CDR3 DNA reads TGTGCCAGCAGCTTGAGGGGTCAGGACACCGGGGAGCTGTTTTTT.